Listed below are T cell receptor beta chains from one sample, sequenced in a study of circulating and synovial CD4+ cells in juvenile arthritis. The protocol was immunoSEQ multiplex PCR, while the TCRdb copy is restricted to in-frame clones and leaves out a portion. This sample carries some 33,000 clones, 85% to 95% of them seen once, and the ten largest clones take 0.7%. The sequencing input was CD4+ T cells from blood. These receptors were collected from a human donor with juvenile idiopathic arthritis. The CDR3 runs from the conserved cysteine through the conserved F or W. D genes are given only for firm matches. A row's size may be missing; if present it is once, few, many or a size class.

clone size,V gene,J gene,D gene,CDR3 protein,CDR3 DNA
-,TRBV7-9,TRBJ1-6,-,CASSLARGQGRNSPLHF,TGTGCCAGCAGCTTAGCGCGGGGGCAGGGGAGGAACTCACCCCTCCACTTT
-,TRBV11-2,TRBJ1-3,-,CASSLIELSSGNTIYF,TGTGCCAGCAGCCTTATTGAGTTGAGCTCTGGAAACACCATATATTTT
-,TRBV19,TRBJ1-6,-,CASSLLGYNSPLHF,TGTGCCAGTAGTTTACTAGGTTATAATTCCCCCCTCCACTTT
-,TRBV5-6,TRBJ2-1,TRBD2,CASSLALTSDYNEQFF,TGTGCCAGCAGCTTGGCCTTGACTAGCGATTACAATGAGCAGTTCTTC
-,TRBV6-1,TRBJ2-7,TRBD2,CASTGLELYIEQYF,TGTGCCAGCACTGGACTAGAATTATATATCGAGCAGTACTTC
-,TRBV7-6,TRBJ2-1,TRBD2,CASSSRLAGRQFF,TGTGCCAGCAGCTCCAGACTAGCGGGGAGGCAGTTCTTC
-,TRBV2,TRBJ1-6,TRBD1,CASSQGQGRTFSLHF,TGTGCCAGCAGCCAAGGACAGGGGCGGACTTTTTCCCTCCACTTT
-,TRBV5-1,TRBJ2-7,-,CASSLVRGKRNYEQYF,TGCGCCAGCAGCTTGGTGAGGGGGAAAAGAAACTACGAGCAGTACTTC
once,TRBV19,TRBJ2-5,TRBD1,CASSWGTGEGETQYF,TGTGCCAGTAGTTGGGGGACAGGGGAAGGGGAGACCCAGTACTTC
-,TRBV2,TRBJ2-5,TRBD2,CASSSGTSGGKETQYF,TGTGCCAGCAGCTCAGGGACTAGCGGGGGAAAAGAGACCCAGTACTTC
-,TRBV7-3,TRBJ2-1,-,CASSIAPGLAYNEQFF,TGTGCCAGCAGCATTGCTCCGGGACTCGCTTACAATGAGCAGTTCTTC
-,TRBV7-2,TRBJ1-1,-,CASSLGLQGGTEAFF,TGTGCCAGCAGCTTAGGACTCCAAGGCGGCACTGAAGCTTTCTTT
-,TRBV7-2,TRBJ2-7,-,CASNMGRGYEQYF,TGTGCCAGCAACATGGGGCGGGGCTACGAGCAGTACTTC
once,TRBV5-4,TRBJ2-2,TRBD1,CASSFLGTGIPGELFF,TGTGCCAGCAGCTTCCTAGGGACAGGGATACCCGGGGAGCTGTTTTTT
-,TRBV7-8,TRBJ2-6,-,CASSLQGPGANVLTF,TGTGCCAGCAGCTTACAGGGTCCTGGGGCCAACGTCCTGACTTTC
once,TRBV18,TRBJ2-3,TRBD2,CASSPSGGPTDTQYF,TGTGCCAGCTCCCCTAGCGGGGGGCCCACAGATACGCAGTATTTT
-,TRBV2,TRBJ2-2,TRBD2,CASKLGGMNTGELFF,TGTGCCAGCAAGTTGGGGGGGATGAACACCGGGGAGCTGTTTTTT
-,TRBV5-1,TRBJ2-7,-,CASSPRQDPVEQYF,TGCGCCAGCAGCCCTAGACAGGACCCCGTCGAGCAGTACTTC
-,TRBV2,TRBJ2-4,-,CASGGQGDIQYF,TGTGCCAGCGGTGGGCAGGGCGACATTCAGTACTTC
-,TRBV9,TRBJ1-6,-,CASSVASGSYNSPLHF,TGTGCCAGCAGCGTAGCGAGCGGCAGCTATAATTCCCCCCTCCACTTT
-,TRBV7-2,TRBJ1-4,TRBD1,CASSYKGTGGSNEKLFF,TGTGCCAGCAGCTATAAGGGGACAGGGGGCTCTAATGAAAAACTGTTTTTT
-,TRBV5-4,TRBJ2-1,TRBD2,CASSFGRGGKDEQFF,TGTGCCAGCAGCTTCGGACGGGGGGGCAAGGATGAGCAGTTCTTC
-,TRBV7-6,TRBJ2-2,TRBD2,CASSLVVRGGSTGELFF,TGTGCCAGCAGCTTAGTTGTGCGGGGGGGAAGCACCGGGGAGCTGTTTTTT